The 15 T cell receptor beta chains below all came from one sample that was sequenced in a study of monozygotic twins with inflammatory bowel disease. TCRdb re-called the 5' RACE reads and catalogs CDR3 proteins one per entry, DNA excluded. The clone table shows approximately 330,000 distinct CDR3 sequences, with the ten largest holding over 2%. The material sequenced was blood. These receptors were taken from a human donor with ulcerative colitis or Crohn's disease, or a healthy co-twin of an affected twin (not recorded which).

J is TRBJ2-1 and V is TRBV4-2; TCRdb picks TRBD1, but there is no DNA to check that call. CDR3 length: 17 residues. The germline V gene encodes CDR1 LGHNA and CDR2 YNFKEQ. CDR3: CASSLRFGPGGMNEQFF.

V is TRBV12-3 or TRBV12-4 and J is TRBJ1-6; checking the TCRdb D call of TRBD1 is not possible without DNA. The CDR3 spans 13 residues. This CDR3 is CASSLQGHSPLHF.

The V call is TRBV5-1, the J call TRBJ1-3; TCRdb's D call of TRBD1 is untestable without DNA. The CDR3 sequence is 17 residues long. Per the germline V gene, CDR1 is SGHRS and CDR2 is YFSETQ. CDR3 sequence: CASSTGTVRGSGNTIYF.

The CDR3 is CASTSSGISQETQYF. V gene TRBV12-3 or TRBV12-4 combines with J gene TRBJ2-5; TCRdb lists TRBD2, though no DNA is available to test this call. CDR3 length: 15 residues.

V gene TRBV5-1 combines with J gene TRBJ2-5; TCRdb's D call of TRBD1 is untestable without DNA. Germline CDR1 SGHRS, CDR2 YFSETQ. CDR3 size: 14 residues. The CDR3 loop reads CASSPRDHQETQYF.

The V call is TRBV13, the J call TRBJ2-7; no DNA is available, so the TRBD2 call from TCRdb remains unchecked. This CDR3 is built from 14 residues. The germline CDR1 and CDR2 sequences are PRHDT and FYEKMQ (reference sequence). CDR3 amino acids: CASSSISGSGEQYF. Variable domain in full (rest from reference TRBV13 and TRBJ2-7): AAGVIQSPRHLIKEKRETATLKCYPIPRHDTVYWYQQGPGQDPQFLISFYEKMQSDKGSIPDRFSAQQFSDYHSELNMSSLELGDSALYFCASSSISGSGEQYFGPGTRLTVT.

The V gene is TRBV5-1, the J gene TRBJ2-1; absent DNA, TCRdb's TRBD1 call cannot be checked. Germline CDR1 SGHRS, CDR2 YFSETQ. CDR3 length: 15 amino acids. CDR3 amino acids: CASSLRGGRLEEQFF.

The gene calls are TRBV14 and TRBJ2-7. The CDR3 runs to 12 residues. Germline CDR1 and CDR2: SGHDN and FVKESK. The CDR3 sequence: CASSQAAREQYF.

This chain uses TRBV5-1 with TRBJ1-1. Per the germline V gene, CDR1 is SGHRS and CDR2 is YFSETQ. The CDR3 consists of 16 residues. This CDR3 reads CASSLMPGSMNTEAFF.

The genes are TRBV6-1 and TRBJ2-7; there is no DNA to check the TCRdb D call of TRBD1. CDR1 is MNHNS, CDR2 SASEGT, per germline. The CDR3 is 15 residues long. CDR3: CASSPDRLSSYEQYF.

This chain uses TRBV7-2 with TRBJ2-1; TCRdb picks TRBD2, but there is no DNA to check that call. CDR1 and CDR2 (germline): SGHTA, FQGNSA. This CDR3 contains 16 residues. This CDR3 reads CASSLPGTSTYNEQFF.

The CDR3 sequence: CSVEEGLADGYTF. The rearrangement links TRBV29-1 to TRBJ1-2. This CDR3 is built from 13 residues. The germline V gene encodes CDR1 SQVTM and CDR2 ANQGSEA.

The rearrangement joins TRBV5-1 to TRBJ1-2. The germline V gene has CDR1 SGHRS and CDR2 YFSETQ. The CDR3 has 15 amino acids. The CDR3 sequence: CASSLVGPVSYGYTF.

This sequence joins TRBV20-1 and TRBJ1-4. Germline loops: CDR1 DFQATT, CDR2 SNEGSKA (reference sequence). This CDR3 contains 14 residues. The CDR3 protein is CSASTGLLNEKLFF.

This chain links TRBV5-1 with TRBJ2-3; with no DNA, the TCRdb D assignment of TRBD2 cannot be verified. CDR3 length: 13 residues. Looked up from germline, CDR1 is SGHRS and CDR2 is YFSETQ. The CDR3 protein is CASRELVADTQYF.